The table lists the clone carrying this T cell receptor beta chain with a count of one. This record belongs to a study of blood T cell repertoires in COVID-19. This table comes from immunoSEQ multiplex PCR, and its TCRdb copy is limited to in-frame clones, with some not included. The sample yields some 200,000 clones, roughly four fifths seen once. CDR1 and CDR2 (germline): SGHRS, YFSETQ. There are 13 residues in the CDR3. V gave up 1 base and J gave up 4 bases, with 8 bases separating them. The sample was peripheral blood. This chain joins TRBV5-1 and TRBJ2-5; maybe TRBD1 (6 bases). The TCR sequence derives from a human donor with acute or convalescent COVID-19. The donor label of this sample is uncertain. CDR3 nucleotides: TGCGCCAGCAGCTTGACAGGGACAGAGACCCAGTACTTC. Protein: CASSLTGTETQYF.